This T cell receptor (beta chain) is from a study of cytomegalovirus exposure and HLA in healthy donors. Study-level results: Subsequent analysis revealed that first-cohort TCR clusters tended to co-occur in the 90 to 150 validation repertoires. Researchers reported that a few CMV-associated chains were confirmed in vitro as CMV antigen-specific. The classifier was said to identify cytomegalovirus status with high specificity and sensitivity. A list of approximately 160 TCR beta chains associated with cytomegalovirus was given.

Repertoires were generated with immunoSEQ multiplex PCR, while TCRdb's copy carries only in-frame clones and drops some. The sample comprises some 140,000 clones, 75% to 90% of which are singletons, and approximately 20% rests with the top ten. Comment on this clone: Its antigen is undetermined.

Sequencing was performed on PBMCs. This TCR came from a man younger than 30 in good health and CMV-seropositive.

The CDR3 is CASSPRTALMNTEAFF. CDR3 coding DNA: TGTGCCAGCTCACCCCGGACAGCGCTCATGAACACTGAAGCTTTCTTT. The chain has TRBV18 and TRBJ1-1; D possibly corresponds to TRBD1 (6 bases). The CDR3 runs to 16 residues. CDR1 is KGHSH, CDR2 LQKENI, per germline. The V end lost 3 bases, the J end lost 0 bases, and 14 bases lay between the germline ends. Complete variable domain (other parts from reference TRBV18 and TRBJ1-1): NAGVMQNPRHLVRRRGQEARLRCSPMKGHSHVYWYRQLPEEGLKFMVYLQKENIIDESGMPKERFSAEFPKEGPSILRIQQVVRGDSAAYFCASSPRTALMNTEAFFGQGTRLTVV.